The 19 T cell receptor beta chains given below trace back to one sample, sequenced in a study of blood T cells in healthy people across ages. Using a J-beta primer mix together with a sample-barcoded 5' primer, a second PCR was run for about 6 to 11 cycles. MiXCR was run by TCRdb on the 5' RACE reads, yielding one entry per CDR3 protein. The sample holds fewer than 1 million distinct CDR3 sequences, roughly 44% seen once. The sample comprised blood. The receptors derive from a man in his 60s in good health.

The table lists this clonotype with a few counts. This sequence joins TRBV5-5 and TRBJ1-2; TRBD1 might be the D (6 bases). CDR1 is SGHKS, CDR2 YYEKEE, per germline (reference sequence). The CDR3 loop spans 15 amino acids. Trimming shortened V by 1 base and J by 4 bases, and 14 bases separated the two germline ends. Here the CDR3 DNA reads TGTGCCAGCAGCTTGTCTGGGGGCGAAGCCTATGGCTACACCTTC. Translated: CASSLSGGEAYGYTF.

The chain is built from TRBV24-1 and TRBJ2-7, with 9 bases fitting TRBD1. J was trimmed by 3 bases and V by 2 bases; bases with no gene match: 4. The CDR3 runs 15 residues. Germline values: CDR1 KGHDR, CDR2 SFDVKD. CDR3 loop: CATSDSRQGGYEQYF. DNA of the CDR3: TGTGCCACCAGTGATTCCCGACAGGGGGGCTACGAGCAGTACTTC.

In its sample, this clonotype was seen a few times. The chain has TRBV4-1 and TRBJ1-4; 8 bases align to TRBD1. Germline V gene data show CDR1 as MGHRA and CDR2 as YSYEKL. V shed 1 base and J 5 bases; nucleotides not matched to a gene: 6. The CDR3 totals 16 residues. In DNA form, the CDR3 reads TGCGCCAGCAGCCAAGCGCTACGGACAGGGAATGAAAAACTGTTTTTT. This translates into CASSQALRTGNEKLFF.

Only a few counts were recorded for this clonotype. The chain joins TRBV7-2 to TRBJ2-5; D possibly corresponds to TRBD1 (6 bases). The germline V gene encodes CDR1 SGHTA and CDR2 FQGNSA. V lost 2 bases, J lost 7 bases, and 14 bases lay in between. There are 14 residues in the CDR3. This chain's CDR3 is CASSLLSGDGTQYF. The CDR3 coding sequence is TGTGCCAGCAGCTTACTATCAGGGGATGGGACCCAGTACTTC. Full variable domain (missing parts from reference TRBV7-2 and TRBJ2-5): GAGVSQSPSNKVTEKGKDVELRCDPISGHTALYWYRQSLGQGLEFLIYFQGNSAPDKSGLPSDRFSAERTGGSVSTLTIQRTQQEDSAVYLCASSLLSGDGTQYFGPGTRLLVL.

The V call is TRBV5-1, the J call TRBJ2-7, with a weak D call TRBD2 (5 bases). This CDR3 is 12 amino acids long. In germline, CDR1 is SGHRS, CDR2 YFSETQ. V lost 2 bases and J lost 6, with 9 bases in between. Here the CDR3 DNA reads TGCGCCAGCAGCTTCGGCGGGCTCGAGCAGTACTTC. Amino acid sequence: CASSFGGLEQYF.

In this sample, this clonotype turned up a few times. The chain is built from TRBV28 and TRBJ2-7; TRBD2 is a possible D gene (6 bases). Trimming took off 6 bases at V and 4 bases at J, with 19 bases between the two ends. Germline-derived CDR1 and CDR2 are MDHEN and SYDVKM. The CDR3 covers 15 residues. The CDR3 reads CASRGYTGTSYEQYF. CDR3 DNA: TGTGCCAGCAGGGGCTACACCGGGACTTCTTACGAGCAGTACTTC.

This clonotype was seen only a few times. The rearrangement links TRBV7-2 to TRBJ2-1; maybe TRBD2 (6 bases). The CDR3 has 18 amino acids. The germline gives CDR1 SGHTA, CDR2 FQGNSA. V lost 3 bases and J 0 bases, leaving 18 bases between the germline ends. The CDR3 protein is CASSLGGFVRSSYNEQFF. As DNA, the CDR3 is TGTGCCAGCAGCTTGGGGGGTTTTGTGCGCTCCTCCTACAATGAGCAGTTCTTC.

This clonotype was seen many times. This rearrangement joins TRBV29-1 to TRBJ2-7; D gene uncertain. The DNA end lines up better with TRBJ2-5; the J call may be wrong. CDR3 length equals 12 residues. CDR1 and CDR2 (germline): SQVTM, ANQGSEA. CDR3 sequence (DNA): TGCAGCGTTGATTTGTGGACGGAGACCCAGTACTTC. Protein: CSVDLWTETQYF.

This sequence joins TRBV6-2 or TRBV6-3 and TRBJ2-4; 9 bases line up with TRBD1. Germline trimming cut 6 bases from V and 3 bases from J; bases unmatched to any gene: 15. The CDR3 is 18 residues long. Germline loops: CDR1 MNHEY, CDR2 SVGEGT. The CDR3 loop reads CASSRDPRTGADKNIQYF. DNA for the CDR3: TGTGCCAGCAGCCGCGACCCCCGGACAGGGGCGGACAAAAACATTCAGTACTTC.

This rearrangement joins TRBV7-8 to TRBJ2-1; TRBD2 is a possible D gene (5 bases). V gave up 2 bases and J gave up 1 base, with 9 bases separating them. This CDR3 is built from 15 residues. CDR1 is SGHVS and CDR2 is FQNEAQ in the germline V gene. The CDR3 DNA is TGTGCCAGCAGCTTAATGACTATTTCCTACAATGAGCAGTTCTTC. Encoded protein: CASSLMTISYNEQFF.

This chain joins TRBV10-2 and TRBJ2-3; 14 bases line up with TRBD2. Germline CDR1 and CDR2: WSHSY and SAAADI. The trim removed 6 bases at V and 1 base at J, leaving 6 bases unmatched. There are 17 residues in the CDR3. CDR3 DNA sequence: TGCGCCAGCAGCTCCGGGACTAGCGGGGGCCGCACAGATACGCAGTATTTT. This codes for CASSSGTSGGRTDTQYF.

This sequence joins TRBV4-3 and TRBJ1-1, with D possibly TRBD1 on 5 matching bases. V dropped 6 bases and J dropped 7 bases, with 18 bases sitting between them. The CDR3 is 14 amino acids. Germline V gives CDR1 LGHNA, CDR2 YSLEER. CDR3 in amino acids: CASSDGGFPLEAFF. The CDR3 DNA sequence: TGCGCCAGCAGTGACGGGGGGTTTCCTCTTGAAGCTTTCTTT.

The chain couples TRBV21-1 to TRBJ2-5; the D segment call TRBD2 is taken from the table without a DNA check. TRBV21-1 is deemed a pseudogene. CDR3 length: 16 amino acids. This CDR3 is CASSGGTTGPQETQYF. The CDR3 nucleotides read TGTGCCAGCAGCGGAGGGACTACCGGTCCCCAAGAGACCCAGTACTTC.

The gene calls are TRBV15 and TRBJ2-3, with D possibly matching TRBD2 (5 bases). This CDR3 has 14 amino acids. CDR1 and CDR2 from the germline V gene are LNHNV and YYDKDF (reference sequence). V was clipped by 5 bases and J by 2 bases, with 11 bases between them. The CDR3 nucleotides are TGTGCCACCAGCCCTGCCGGGAACACAGATACGCAGTATTTT. It yields the protein CATSPAGNTDTQYF.

This clonotype was seen only a few times. In DNA form, the CDR3 reads TGTGCCAGCAGCACACAGGGTATTGGCTATGGCTACACCTTC. It codes for CASSTQGIGYGYTF. The chain joins TRBV14 to TRBJ1-2; a weak D match, TRBD1 (6 bases). Germline V CDR1 and CDR2: SGHDN, FVKESK. The germline V and J ends were trimmed by 5 bases and 4 bases, with 14 bases remaining between them. The CDR3 runs to 14 residues.

The chain has TRBV7-2 and TRBJ2-1; no firm D call. V was trimmed by 2 bases and J by 4 bases, leaving 15 bases between them. From germline, CDR1 is SGHTA and CDR2 FQGNSA. CDR3 length: 16 amino acids. This chain's CDR3 is CASSLNGGNPYNEQFF. The CDR3 DNA is TGTGCCAGCAGCTTAAATGGTGGCAACCCGTACAATGAGCAGTTCTTC.

The CDR3 DNA follows: TGTGCCAGCAGCGGGACAGGGCTATCTGGGGCCAACGTCCTGACTTTC. Translation: CASSGTGLSGANVLTF. This chain uses TRBV7-9 with TRBJ2-6, with TRBD1 matching over 9 bases. This CDR3 has 16 residues. The V gene's germline CDR1 is SEHNR and CDR2 FQNEAQ (reference sequence). J was trimmed by 1 base and V by 5 bases; bases with no gene match: 3.

The chain joins TRBV5-1 to TRBJ2-1, with 11 positions matching TRBD2. This CDR3 spans 16 amino acids. Germline V CDR1 and CDR2: SGHRS, YFSETQ. Trimming cost V 4 bases and J 2 bases; bases outside gene matches: 5. CDR3 DNA sequence: TGCGCCAGCAGCGGCCCTAGCGGGGGGACCTACAATGAGCAGTTCTTC. Its translation: CASSGPSGGTYNEQFF.

The V and J genes are TRBV6-2 or TRBV6-3 and TRBJ2-1; 9 bases agree with TRBD2. Germline values: CDR1 MNHEY, CDR2 SVGEGT. The CDR3 covers 17 residues. V was clipped by 2 bases and J by 7 bases; unmatched bases: 12. As DNA, the CDR3 is TGTGCCAGCAGTTACCGGGGAGCGGGGGGTGTCGCAAATGAGCAGTTCTTC. Its protein is CASSYRGAGGVANEQFF.